This TCR beta chain originates from a study of human T cells and chemical hapten exposure. Worth noting for this clonotype: Its target is unknown.

V was shortened by 5 bases and J by 2 bases, with 10 bases between the two germline ends. Germline-derived CDR1 and CDR2 are SNHLY and FYNNEI. The CDR3 is 14 amino acids. In the authors' methods: Sample-level TCR yields exhibited a median of approximately 88,000, with a range of roughly 20,000 to 750,000. Using its own MiXCR run on the RACE reads, TCRdb lists one record per CDR3 protein. The V and J calls were not made by the authors but by TCRdb's processing. Of about 380,000 distinct CDR3 sequences in the sample, approximately 5% were seen once. Time point reported: pre-sensitization, week 0. Regarding treatment: therapeutic diphenylcyclopropenone sensitization with weekly scalp DPC. Regarding the study as a whole: Because they had alopecia, donors may respond immunologically unlike healthy people.

This sample comprised whole blood, obtained in connection with sensitization to the hapten diphenylcyclopropenone (DPC). The rearrangement uses TRBV2 and TRBJ1-5; D is undetermined. The source is a woman between 45 and 60 years old with alopecia areata. Some clones in this sample may be carry-over from other donors' samples. The CDR3 DNA follows: TGTGCCAGCAGTAGCCAAAAGGGCAATCAGCCCCAGCATTTT. Translated, it gives CASSSQKGNQPQHF.